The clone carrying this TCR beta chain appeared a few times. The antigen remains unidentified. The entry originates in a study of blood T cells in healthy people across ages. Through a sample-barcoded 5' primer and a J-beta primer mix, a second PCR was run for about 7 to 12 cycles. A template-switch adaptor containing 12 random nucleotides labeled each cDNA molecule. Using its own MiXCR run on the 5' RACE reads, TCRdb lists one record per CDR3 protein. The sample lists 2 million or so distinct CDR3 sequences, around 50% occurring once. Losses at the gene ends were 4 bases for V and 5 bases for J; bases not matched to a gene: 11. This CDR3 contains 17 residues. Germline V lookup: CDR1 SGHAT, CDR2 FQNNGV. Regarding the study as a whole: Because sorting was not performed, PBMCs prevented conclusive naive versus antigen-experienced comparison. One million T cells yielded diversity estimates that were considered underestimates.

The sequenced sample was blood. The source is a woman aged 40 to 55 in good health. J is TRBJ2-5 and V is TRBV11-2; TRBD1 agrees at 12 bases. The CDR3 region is CASSSLGQGALSETQYF. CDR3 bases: TGTGCCAGCAGCTCTTTGGGACAGGGGGCTTTAAGTGAGACCCAGTACTTC. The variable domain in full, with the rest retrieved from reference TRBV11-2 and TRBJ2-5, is EAGVAQSPRYKIIEKRQSVAFWCNPISGHATLYWYQQILGQGPKLLIQFQNNGVVDDSQLPKDRFSAERLKGVDSTLKIQPAKLEDSAVYLCASSSLGQGALSETQYFGPGTRLLVL.